This T cell receptor beta chain is from a study of cytomegalovirus exposure and HLA in healthy donors. At the time of sampling, donors were nominally healthy, though unrecorded immune exposures were likely. PCR involved 60 Vbeta and 13 Jbeta primers. The table came from immunoSEQ multiplex PCR; TCRdb's copy has only in-frame clones and leaves some out. This sample carries about 90,000 clones, approximately 76% of them seen once, and the ten largest clones take roughly 19%. The table lists this clone with a count of one. What it binds is not known. The ends were cut back, 4 bases at V and 0 bases at J, with 13 bases in the middle. In germline, CDR1 is KGHSH, CDR2 LQKENI. The CDR3 is 16 amino acids. Study outcomes and limitations: A further, later analysis showed that HLA-associated TCR beta chains (compared with equally common others) were more clonally expanded. Rare TCR sequences predominated, though certain public TCRs were found in many donors. With DRB1 most and HLA-C fewest, TCR association rates differed between HLA loci in a later analysis.

This chain joins TRBV18 and TRBJ2-1; D may be TRBD2 (5 bases). Sequences were obtained from PBMCs. This TCR derives from a woman aged 55-75 years in good health and CMV-seropositive. Here the CDR3 DNA reads TGTGCCAGCTCACGAGGGCTCGTTAGCTCCTACAATGAGCAGTTCTTC. It codes for CASSRGLVSSYNEQFF.